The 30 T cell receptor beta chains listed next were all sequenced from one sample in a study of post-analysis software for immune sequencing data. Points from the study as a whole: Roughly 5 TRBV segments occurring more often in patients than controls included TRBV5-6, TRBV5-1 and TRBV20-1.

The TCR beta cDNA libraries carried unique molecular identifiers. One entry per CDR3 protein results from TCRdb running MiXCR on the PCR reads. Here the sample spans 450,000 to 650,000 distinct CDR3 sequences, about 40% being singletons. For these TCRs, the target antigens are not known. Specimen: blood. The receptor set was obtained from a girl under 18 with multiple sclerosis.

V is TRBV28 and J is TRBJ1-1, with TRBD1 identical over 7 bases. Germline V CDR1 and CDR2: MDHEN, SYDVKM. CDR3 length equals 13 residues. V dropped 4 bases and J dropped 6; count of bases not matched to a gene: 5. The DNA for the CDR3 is TGTGCCAGCAGTTCGACAGGGCCGGCTGAAGCTTTCTTT. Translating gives CASSSTGPAEAFF.

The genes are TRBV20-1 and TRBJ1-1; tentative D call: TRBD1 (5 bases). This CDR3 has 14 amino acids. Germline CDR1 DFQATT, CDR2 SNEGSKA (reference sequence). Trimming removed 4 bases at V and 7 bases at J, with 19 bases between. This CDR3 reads CSAIPGRPSGEAFF. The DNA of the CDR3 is TGCAGTGCTATACCGGGACGCCCGTCGGGTGAAGCTTTCTTT.

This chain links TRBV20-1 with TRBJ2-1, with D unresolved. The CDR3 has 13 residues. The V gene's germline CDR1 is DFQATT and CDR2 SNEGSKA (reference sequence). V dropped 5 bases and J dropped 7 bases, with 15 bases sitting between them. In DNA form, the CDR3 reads TGCAGTGCTGGGCCCCACGGGTGGAATGAGCAGTTCTTC. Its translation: CSAGPHGWNEQFF.

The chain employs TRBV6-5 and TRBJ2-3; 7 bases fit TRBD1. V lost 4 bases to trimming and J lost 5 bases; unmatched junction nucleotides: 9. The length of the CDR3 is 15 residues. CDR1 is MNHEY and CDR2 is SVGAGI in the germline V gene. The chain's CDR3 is CASSFRQGLKDTQYF. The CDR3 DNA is TGTGCCAGCAGTTTTCGACAGGGTCTCAAAGATACGCAGTATTTT.

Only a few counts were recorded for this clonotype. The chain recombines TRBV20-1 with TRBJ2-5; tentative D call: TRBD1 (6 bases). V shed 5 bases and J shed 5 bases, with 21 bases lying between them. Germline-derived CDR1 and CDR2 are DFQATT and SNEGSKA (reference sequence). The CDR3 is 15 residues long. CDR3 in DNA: TGCAGTGCTTCACACCCGGGACAAAAGCGGGAGACCCAGTACTTC. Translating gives CSASHPGQKRETQYF.

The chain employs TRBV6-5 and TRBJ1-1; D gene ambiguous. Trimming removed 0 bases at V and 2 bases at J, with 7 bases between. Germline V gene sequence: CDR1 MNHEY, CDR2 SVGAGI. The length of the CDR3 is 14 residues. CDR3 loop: CASSYSAANTEAFF. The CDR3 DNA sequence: TGTGCCAGCAGTTACTCAGCGGCCAACACTGAAGCTTTCTTT.

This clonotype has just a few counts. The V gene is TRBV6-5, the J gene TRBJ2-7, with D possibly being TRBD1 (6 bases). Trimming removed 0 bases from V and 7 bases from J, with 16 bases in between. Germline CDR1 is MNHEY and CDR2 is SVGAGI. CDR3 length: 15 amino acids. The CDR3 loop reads CASSYSIGGGGEQYF. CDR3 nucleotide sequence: TGTGCCAGCAGTTACTCTATTGGGGGCGGAGGTGAGCAGTACTTC.

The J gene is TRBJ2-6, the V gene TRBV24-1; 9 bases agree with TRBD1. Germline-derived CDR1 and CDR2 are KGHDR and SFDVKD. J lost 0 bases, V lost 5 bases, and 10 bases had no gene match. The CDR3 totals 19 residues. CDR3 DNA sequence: TGTGCCACCAGTGCCCTGAGGACAGGGGTAAGCTCTGGGGCCAACGTCCTGACTTTC. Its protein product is CATSALRTGVSSGANVLTF.

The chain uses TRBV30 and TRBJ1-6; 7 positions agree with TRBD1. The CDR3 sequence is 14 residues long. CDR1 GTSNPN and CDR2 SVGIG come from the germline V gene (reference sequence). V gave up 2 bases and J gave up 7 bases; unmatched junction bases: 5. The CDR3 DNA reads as TGTGCCTGGAGTCTAACAGGGGCCAATTCACCCCTCCACTTT. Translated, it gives CAWSLTGANSPLHF.

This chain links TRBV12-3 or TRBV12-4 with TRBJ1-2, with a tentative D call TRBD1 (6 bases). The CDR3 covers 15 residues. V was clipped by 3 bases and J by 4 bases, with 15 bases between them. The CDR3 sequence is CASSLGALPGYGYTF. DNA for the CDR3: TGTGCCAGCAGTTTGGGGGCCCTACCAGGCTATGGCTACACCTTC.

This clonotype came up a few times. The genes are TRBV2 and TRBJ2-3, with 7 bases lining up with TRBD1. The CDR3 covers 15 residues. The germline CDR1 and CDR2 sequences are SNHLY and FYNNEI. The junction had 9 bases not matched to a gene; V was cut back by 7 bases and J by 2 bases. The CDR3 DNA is TGTGCCAGCAAGGGCGACAGGGCGACCACAGATACGCAGTATTTT. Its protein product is CASKGDRATTDTQYF.

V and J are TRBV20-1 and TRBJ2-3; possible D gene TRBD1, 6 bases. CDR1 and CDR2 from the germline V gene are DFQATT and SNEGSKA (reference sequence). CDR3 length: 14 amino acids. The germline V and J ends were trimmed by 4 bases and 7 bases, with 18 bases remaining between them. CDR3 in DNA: TGCAGTGCTACAACAGGGCTCCGCCTTTATACGCAGTATTTT. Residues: CSATTGLRLYTQYF.

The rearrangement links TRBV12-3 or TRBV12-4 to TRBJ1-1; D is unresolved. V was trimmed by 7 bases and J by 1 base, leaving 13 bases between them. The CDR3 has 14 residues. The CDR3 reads CASTQGLRNTEAFF. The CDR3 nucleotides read TGTGCCAGCACCCAAGGACTGCGGAACACTGAAGCTTTCTTT.

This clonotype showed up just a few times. CDR3 sequence reads: CASSTGLGEQYF. CDR3 nucleotides: TGTGCCAGCAGCACTGGACTCGGCGAGCAGTACTTC. The chain combines TRBV7-2 with TRBJ2-7; tentative D call: TRBD2 (5 bases). CDR3 size: 12 residues. V dropped 5 bases and J dropped 6 bases, with 11 bases sitting between them. CDR1 is SGHTA, CDR2 FQGNSA, per germline.

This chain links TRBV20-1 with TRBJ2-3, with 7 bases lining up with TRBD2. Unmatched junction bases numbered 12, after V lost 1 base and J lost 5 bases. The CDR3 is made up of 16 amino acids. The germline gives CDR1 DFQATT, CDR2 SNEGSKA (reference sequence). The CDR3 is CSARGPGGSAGDTQYF. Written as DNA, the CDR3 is TGCAGTGCTAGAGGACCGGGCGGGAGTGCTGGAGATACGCAGTATTTT.

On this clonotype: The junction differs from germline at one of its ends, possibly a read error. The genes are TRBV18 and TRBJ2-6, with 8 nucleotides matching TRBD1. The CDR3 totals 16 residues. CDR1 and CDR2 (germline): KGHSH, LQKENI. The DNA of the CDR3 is TGTGCCAGCTCACCTGGACAGGGCACTGGGGCCAACGTCCCGACTTTC. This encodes CASSPGQGTGANVPTF.

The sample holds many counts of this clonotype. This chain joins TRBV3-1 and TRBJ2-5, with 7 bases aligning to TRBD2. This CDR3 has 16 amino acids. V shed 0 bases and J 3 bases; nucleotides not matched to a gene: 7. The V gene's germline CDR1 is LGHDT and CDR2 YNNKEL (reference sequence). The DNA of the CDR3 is TGTGCCAGCAGCCAAGATATCGCTAGCGGTGAAGAGACCCAGTACTTC. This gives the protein CASSQDIASGEETQYF.

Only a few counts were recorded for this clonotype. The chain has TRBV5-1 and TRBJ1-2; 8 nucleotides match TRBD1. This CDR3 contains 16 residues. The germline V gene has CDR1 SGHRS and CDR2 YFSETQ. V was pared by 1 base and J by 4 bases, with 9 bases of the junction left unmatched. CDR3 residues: CASSLSRGRGVYGYTF. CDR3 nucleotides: TGCGCCAGCAGCTTGAGCAGGGGGCGCGGGGTCTATGGCTACACCTTC.

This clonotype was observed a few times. The CDR3 region has the DNA TGTGCCAGCAGGGACTGGACCGCGAGTGGGGGCTACACCTTC. Translation: CASRDWTASGGYTF. The gene calls are TRBV27 and TRBJ1-2; no clear D gene. V was trimmed by 6 bases and J by 8 bases, leaving 19 bases between them. The CDR3 length is 14 residues. Germline assignment: CDR1 MNHEY and CDR2 SMNVEV (reference sequence).

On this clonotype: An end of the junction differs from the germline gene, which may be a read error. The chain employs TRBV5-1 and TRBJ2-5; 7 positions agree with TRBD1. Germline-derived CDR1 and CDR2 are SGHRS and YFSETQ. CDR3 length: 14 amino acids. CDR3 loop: CASSLGTAQEAQYF. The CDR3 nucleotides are TGCGCCAGCAGCTTAGGGACAGCCCAAGAGGCCCAGTACTTC.

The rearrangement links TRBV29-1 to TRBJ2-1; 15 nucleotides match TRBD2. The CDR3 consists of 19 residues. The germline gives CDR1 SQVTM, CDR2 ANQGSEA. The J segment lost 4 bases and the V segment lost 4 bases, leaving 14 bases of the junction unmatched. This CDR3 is CSVGSPRTSGGASYNEQFF. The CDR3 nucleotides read TGCAGCGTTGGGTCCCCCAGGACTAGCGGGGGGGCCTCTTACAATGAGCAGTTCTTC.

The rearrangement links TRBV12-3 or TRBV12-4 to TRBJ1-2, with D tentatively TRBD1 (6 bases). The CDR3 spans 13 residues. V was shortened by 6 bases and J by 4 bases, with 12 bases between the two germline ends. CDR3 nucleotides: TGTGCCAGCAGCCCCAGGGGTACCTATGGCTACACCTTC. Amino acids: CASSPRGTYGYTF.

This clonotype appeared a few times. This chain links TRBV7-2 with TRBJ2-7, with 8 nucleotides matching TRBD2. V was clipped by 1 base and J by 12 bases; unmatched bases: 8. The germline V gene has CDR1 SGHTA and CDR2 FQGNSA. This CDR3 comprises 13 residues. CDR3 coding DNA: TGTGCCAGCAGCTTAGGGGGTAGCGGGAATTGGTACTTC. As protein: CASSLGGSGNWYF.

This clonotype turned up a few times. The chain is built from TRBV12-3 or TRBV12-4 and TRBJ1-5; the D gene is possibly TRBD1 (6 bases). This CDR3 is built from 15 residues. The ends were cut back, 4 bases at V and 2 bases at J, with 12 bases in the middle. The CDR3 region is CASSYLYRGNQPQHF. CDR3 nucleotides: TGTGCCAGCAGTTATCTTTACAGGGGCAATCAGCCCCAGCATTTT.

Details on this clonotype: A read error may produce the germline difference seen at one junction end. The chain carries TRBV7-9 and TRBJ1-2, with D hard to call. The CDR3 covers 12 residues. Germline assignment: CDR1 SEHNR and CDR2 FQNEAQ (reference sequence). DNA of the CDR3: TGTGCCAGCAGCTTAGCGGACTATGGCCACACCTTC. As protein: CASSLADYGHTF.

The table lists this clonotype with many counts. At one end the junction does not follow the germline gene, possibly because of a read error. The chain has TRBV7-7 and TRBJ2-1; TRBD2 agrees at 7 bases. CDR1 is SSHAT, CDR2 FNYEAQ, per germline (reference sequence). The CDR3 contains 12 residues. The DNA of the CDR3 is TGTGCTAGCAGCGGGGTCCACAATGAGCAGTTCTTC. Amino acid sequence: CASSGVHNEQFF. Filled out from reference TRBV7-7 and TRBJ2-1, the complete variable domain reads GAGVSQSPRYKVTKRGQDVTLRCDPISSHATLYWYQQALGQGPEFLTYFNYEAQPDKSGLPSDRFSAERPEGSISTLTIQRTEQRDSAMYRCASSGVHNEQFFGPGTRLTVL.

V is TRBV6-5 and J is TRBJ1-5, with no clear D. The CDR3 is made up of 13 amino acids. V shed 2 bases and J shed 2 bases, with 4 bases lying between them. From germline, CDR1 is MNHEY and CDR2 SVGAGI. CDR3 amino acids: CASSYGGNQPQHF. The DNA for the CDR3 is TGTGCCAGCAGTTACGGGGGCAATCAGCCCCAGCATTTT.

The CDR3 DNA is TGTGCCATCAGCCGGACCTCCTCTGGAAACACCATATATTTT. Residues: CAISRTSSGNTIYF. This sequence joins TRBV10-3 and TRBJ1-3, with no clear D. V was trimmed by 6 bases and J by 0 bases, leaving 9 bases between them. The CDR3 totals 14 residues. Per the germline V gene, CDR1 is ENHRY and CDR2 is SYGVKD.

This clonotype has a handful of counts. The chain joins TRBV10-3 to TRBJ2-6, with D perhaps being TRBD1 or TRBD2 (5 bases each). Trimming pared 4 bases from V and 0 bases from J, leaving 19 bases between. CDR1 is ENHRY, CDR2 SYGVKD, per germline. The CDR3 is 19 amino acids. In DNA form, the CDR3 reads TGTGCCATCAGTGGCCCGGGACGAGAAGGAGACTCTGGGGCCAACGTCCTGACTTTC. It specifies CAISGPGREGDSGANVLTF.

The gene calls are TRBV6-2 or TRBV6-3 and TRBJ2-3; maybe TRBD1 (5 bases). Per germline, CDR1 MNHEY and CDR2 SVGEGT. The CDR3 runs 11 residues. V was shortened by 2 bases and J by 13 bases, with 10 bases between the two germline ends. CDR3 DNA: TGTGCCAGCAGTTACGGGGCTAGAAAGTATTTT. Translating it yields CASSYGARKYF.